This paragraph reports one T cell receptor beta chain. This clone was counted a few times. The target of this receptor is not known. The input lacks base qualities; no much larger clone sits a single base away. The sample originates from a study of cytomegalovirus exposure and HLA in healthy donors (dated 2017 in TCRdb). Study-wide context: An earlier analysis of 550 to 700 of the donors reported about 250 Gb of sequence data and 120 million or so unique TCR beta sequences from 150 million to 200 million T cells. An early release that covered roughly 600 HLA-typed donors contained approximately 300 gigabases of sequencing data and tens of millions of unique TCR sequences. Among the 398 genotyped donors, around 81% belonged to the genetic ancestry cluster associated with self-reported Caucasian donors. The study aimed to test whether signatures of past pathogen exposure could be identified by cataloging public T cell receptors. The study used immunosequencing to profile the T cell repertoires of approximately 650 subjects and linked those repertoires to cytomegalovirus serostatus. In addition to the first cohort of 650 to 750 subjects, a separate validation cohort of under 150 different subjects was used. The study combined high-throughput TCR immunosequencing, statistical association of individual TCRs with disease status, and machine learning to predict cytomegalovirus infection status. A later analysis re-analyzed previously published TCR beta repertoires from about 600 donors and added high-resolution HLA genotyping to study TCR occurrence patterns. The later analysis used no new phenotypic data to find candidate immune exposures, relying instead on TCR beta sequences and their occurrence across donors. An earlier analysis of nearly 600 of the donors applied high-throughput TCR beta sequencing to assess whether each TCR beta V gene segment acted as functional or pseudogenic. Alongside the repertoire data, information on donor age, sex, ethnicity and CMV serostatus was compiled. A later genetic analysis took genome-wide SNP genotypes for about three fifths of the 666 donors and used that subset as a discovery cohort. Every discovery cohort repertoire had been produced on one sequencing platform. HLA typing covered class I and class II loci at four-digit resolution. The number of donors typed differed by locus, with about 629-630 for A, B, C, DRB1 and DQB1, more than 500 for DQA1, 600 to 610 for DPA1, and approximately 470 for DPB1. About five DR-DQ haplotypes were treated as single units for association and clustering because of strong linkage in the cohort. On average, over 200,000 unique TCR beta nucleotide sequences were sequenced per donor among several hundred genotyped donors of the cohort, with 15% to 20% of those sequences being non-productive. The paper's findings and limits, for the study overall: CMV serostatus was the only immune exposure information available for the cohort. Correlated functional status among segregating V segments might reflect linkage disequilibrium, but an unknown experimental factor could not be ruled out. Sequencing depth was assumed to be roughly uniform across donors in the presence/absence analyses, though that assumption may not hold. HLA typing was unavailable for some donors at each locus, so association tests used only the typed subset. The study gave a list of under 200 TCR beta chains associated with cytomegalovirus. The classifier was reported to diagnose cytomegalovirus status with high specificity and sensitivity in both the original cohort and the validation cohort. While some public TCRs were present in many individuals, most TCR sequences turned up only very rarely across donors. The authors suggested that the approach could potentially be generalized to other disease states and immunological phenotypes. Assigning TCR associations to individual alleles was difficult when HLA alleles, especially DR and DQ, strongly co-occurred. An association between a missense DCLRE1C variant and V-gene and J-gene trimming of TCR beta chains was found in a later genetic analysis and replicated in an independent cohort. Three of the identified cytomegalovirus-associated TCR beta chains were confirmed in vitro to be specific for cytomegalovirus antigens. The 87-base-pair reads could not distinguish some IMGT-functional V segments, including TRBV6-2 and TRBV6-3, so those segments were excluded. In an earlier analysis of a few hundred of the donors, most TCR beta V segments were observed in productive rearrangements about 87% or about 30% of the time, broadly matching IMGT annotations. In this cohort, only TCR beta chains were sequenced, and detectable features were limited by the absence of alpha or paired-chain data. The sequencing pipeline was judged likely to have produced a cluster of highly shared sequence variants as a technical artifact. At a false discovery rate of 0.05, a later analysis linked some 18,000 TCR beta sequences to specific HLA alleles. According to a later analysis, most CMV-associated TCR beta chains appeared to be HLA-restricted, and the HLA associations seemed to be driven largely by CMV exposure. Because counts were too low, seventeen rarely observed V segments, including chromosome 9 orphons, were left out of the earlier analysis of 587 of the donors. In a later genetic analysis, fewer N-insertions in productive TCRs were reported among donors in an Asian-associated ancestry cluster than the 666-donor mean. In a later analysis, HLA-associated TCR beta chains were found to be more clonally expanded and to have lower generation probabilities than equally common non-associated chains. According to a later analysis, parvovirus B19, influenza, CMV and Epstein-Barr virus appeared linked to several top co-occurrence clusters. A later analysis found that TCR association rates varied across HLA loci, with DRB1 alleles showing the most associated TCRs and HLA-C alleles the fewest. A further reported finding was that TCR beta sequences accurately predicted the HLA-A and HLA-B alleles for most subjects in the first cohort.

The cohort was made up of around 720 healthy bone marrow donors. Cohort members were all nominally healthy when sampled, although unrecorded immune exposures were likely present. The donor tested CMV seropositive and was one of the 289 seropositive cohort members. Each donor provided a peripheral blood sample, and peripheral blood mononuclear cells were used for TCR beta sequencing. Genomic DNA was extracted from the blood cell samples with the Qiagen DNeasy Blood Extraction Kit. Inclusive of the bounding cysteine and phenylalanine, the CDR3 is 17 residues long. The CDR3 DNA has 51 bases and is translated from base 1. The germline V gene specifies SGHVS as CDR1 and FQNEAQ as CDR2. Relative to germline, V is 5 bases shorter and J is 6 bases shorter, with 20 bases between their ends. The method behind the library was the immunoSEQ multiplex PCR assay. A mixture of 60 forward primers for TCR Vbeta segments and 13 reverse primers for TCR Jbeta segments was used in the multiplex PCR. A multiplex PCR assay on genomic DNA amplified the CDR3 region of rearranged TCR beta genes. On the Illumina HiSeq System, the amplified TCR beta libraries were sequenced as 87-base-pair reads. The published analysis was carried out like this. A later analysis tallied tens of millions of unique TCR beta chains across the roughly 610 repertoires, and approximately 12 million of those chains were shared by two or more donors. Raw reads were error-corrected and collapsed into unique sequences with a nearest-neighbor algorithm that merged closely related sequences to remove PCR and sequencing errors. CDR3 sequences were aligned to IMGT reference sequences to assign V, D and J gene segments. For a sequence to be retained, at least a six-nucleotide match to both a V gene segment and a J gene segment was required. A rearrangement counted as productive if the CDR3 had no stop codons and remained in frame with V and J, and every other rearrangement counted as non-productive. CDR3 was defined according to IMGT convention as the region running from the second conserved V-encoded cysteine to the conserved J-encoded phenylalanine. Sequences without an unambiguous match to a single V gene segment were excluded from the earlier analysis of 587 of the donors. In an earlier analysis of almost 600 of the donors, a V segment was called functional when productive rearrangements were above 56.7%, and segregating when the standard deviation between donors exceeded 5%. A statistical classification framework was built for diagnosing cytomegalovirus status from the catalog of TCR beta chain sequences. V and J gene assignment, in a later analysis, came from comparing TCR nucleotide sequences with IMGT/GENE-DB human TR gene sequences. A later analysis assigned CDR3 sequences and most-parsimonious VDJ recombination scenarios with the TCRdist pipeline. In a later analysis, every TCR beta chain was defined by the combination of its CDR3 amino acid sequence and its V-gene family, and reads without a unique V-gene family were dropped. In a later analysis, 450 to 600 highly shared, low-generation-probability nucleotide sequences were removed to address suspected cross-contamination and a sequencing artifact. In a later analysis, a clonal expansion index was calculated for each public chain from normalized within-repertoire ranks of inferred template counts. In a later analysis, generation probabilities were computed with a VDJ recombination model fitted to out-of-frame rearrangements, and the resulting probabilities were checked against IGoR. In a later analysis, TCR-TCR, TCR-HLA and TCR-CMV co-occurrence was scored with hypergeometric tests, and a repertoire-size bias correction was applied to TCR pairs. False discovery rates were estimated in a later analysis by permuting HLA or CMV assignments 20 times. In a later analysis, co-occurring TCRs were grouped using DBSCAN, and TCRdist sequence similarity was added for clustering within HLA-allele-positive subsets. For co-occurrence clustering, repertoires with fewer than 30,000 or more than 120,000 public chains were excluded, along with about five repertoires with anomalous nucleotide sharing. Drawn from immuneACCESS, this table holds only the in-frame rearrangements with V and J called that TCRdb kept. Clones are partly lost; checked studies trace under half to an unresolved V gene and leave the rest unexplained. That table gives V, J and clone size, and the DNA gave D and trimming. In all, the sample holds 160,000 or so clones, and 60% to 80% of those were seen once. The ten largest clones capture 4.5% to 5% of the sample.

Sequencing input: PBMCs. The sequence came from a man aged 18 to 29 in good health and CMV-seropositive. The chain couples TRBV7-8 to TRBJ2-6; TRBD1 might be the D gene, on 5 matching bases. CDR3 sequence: CASSTDPFRATANVLTF. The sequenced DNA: TGTGCCAGCAGCACTGACCCCTTCAGGGCGACGGCCAACGTCCTGACTTTC.